The 4 T cell receptor beta chains below come from one sample, sequenced in a study of glioma-infiltrating T cells. The iRepertoire nested amplicon-rescue multiplex PCR amplified TCR alpha and beta CDR3s from RNA. A single record per CDR3 protein comes from TCRdb applying MiXCR to the multiplex PCR reads. The data show under 200,000 distinct CDR3 sequences, more than 35% seen once. The sequenced sample was glioma tissue, nonneoplastic brain tissue, or PBMCs (not recorded which). These receptor sequences come from a human donor with low-grade glioma or glioblastoma, undergoing nonglioma brain surgery, or in good health (not recorded which).

This clonotype was seen a single time. One end of the junction does not line up with germline, which may come from a read error. The chain uses TRBV6-2 or TRBV6-3 and TRBJ2-3; D call uncertain. The CDR3 sequence is 14 residues long. The V gene's germline CDR1 is MNHEY and CDR2 SVGEGT. As DNA, the CDR3 is TGTGTTAGCAGTTTAGTACCGGGCACAGATACTCAGTATTTT. As protein: CVSSLVPGTDTQYF.

This clonotype has at least ten counts. The V gene is TRBV12-3 or TRBV12-4, the J gene TRBJ2-1, with 9 bases fitting TRBD2. This CDR3 is 12 amino acids long. The J segment lost 9 bases and the V segment lost 6 bases, leaving 3 bases of the junction unmatched. This CDR3 is CASSISGGEQFF. The DNA of the CDR3 is TGTGCCAGCAGCATTAGCGGGGGTGAGCAGTTCTTC.

J is TRBJ2-7 and V is TRBV20-1; 12 bases align to TRBD2. Germline assignment: CDR1 DFQATT and CDR2 SNEGSKA (reference sequence). The CDR3 runs 17 residues. V shed 1 base, J shed 5 bases, and the junction held 12 bases outside the gene matches. CDR3 amino acids: CSARVPKLTSGSNEQYF. The CDR3 DNA sequence: TGCAGTGCTAGAGTCCCCAAACTGACTAGCGGGAGTAACGAGCAGTACTTC.

With regard to this clonotype: At one end the junction does not follow the germline gene, possibly because of a read error. The chain is built from TRBV5-1 and TRBJ2-3; 10 bases line up with TRBD2. This CDR3 spans 19 amino acids. The germline V gene encodes CDR1 SGHRS and CDR2 YFSETQ. CDR3 protein: CASSLALAALVAGGDTHYF. DNA of the CDR3: TGCGCCAGCAGCTTGGCTTTGGCTGCCCTCGTAGCGGGAGGAGATACGCATTATTTT.